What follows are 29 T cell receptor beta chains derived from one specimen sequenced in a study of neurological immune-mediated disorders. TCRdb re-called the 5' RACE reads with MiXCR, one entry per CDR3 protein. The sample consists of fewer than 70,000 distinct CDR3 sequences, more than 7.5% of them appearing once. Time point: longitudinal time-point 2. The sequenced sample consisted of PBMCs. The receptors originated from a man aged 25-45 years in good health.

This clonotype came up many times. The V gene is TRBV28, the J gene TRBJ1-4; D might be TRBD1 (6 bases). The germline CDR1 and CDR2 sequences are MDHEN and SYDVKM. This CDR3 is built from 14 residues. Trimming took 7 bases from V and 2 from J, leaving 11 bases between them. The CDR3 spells CASTAGATNEKLFF. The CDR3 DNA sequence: TGTGCCAGCACCGCGGGGGCGACTAATGAAAAACTGTTTTTT.

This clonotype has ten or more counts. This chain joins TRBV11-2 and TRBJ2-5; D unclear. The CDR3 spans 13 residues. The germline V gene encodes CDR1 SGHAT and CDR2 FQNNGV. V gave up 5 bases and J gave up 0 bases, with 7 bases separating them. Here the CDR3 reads CASSAPYQETQYF. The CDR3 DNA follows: TGTGCCAGCAGCGCTCCGTACCAAGAGACCCAGTACTTC.

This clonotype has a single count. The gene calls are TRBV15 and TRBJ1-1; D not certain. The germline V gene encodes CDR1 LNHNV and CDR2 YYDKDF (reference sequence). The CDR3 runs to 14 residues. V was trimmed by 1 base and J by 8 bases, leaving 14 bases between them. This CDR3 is CATSRVGRKSEAFF. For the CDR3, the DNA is TGTGCCACCAGCAGAGTTGGGAGGAAATCGGAAGCTTTCTTT.

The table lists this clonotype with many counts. The CDR3 DNA reads as TGCGCCAGCAGTACGGACAGGGCCTACGAGCAGTACTTC. Its translation: CASSTDRAYEQYF. The chain has TRBV10-2 and TRBJ2-7, with 8 positions matching TRBD1. Trimming removed 5 bases from V and 2 bases from J; junction bases left unmatched: 2. The CDR3 loop spans 13 amino acids. Germline loops: CDR1 WSHSY, CDR2 SAAADI.

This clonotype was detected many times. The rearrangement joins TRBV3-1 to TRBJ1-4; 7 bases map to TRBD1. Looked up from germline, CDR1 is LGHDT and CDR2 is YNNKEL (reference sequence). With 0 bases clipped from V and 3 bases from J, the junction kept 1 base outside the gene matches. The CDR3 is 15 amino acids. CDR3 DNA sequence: TGTGCCAGCAGCCAAGATACAGGGGCTAATGAAAAACTGTTTTTT. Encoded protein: CASSQDTGANEKLFF.

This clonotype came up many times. This CDR3 is CAIRQAAEQYF. The DNA of the CDR3 is TGTGCCATCAGGCAGGCCGCCGAGCAGTACTTC. This chain joins TRBV10-3 and TRBJ2-7; D remains unclear. Per germline, CDR1 ENHRY and CDR2 SYGVKD. Trimming took off 6 bases at V and 6 bases at J, with 9 bases between the two ends. CDR3 length: 11 amino acids.

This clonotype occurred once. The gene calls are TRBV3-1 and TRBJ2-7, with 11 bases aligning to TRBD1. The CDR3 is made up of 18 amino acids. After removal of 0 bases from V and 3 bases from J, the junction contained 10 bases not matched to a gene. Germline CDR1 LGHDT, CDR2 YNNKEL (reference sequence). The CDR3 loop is CASSQEWTGGNWFYEQYF. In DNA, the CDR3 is TGTGCCAGCAGCCAAGAGTGGACAGGGGGCAATTGGTTCTACGAGCAGTACTTC.

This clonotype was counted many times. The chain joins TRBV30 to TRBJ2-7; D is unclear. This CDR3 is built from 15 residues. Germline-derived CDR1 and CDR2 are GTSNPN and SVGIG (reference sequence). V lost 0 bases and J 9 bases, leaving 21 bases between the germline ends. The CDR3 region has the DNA TGTGCCTGGAGTGTTCGGCAGAGTCTCTACGAGTGGCAGTACTTC. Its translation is CAWSVRQSLYEWQYF. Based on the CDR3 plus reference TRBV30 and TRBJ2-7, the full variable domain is SQTIHQWPATLVQPVGSPLSLECTVEGTSNPNLYWYRQAAGRGLQLLFYSVGIGQISSEVPQNLSASRPQDRQFILSSKKLLLSDSGFYLCAWSVRQSLYEWQYFGPGTRLTVT.

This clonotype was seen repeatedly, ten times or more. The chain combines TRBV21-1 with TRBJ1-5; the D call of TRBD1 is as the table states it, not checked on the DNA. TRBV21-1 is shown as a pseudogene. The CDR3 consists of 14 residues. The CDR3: CASSNRGSNQPQHF. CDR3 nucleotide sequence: TGTGCCAGCAGCAACAGGGGGAGCAATCAGCCCCAGCATTTT.

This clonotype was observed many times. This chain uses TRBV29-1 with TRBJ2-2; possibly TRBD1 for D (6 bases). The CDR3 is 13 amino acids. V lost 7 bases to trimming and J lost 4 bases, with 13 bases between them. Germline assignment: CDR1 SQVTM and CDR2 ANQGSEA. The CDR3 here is CSAAGAATGELFF. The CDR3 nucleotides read TGCAGCGCAGCAGGGGCTGCCACCGGGGAGCTGTTTTTT.

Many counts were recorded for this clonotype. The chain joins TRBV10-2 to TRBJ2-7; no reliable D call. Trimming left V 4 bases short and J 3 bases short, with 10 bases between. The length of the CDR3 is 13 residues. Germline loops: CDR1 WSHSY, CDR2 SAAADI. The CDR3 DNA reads TGCGCCAGCAGTGTGTCCGGACGCTACGAGCAGTACTTC. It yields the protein CASSVSGRYEQYF.

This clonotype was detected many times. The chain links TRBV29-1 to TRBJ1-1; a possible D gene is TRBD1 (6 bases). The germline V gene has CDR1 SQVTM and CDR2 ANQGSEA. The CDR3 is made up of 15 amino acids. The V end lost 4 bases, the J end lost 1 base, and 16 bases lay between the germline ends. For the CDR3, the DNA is TGCAGCGTTGGCGCCGGGGAGACAGGGAACACTGAAGCTTTCTTT. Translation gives CSVGAGETGNTEAFF.

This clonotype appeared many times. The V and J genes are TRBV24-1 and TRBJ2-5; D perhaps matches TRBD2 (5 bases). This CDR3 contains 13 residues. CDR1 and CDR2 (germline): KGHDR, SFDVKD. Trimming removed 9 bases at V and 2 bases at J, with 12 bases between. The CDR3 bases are TGTGCCACCCGGGATGGAGCGCAAGAGACCCAGTACTTC. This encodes CATRDGAQETQYF.

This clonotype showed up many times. CDR3 sequence reads: CASSEGYEQYF. The CDR3 region has the DNA TGTGCCAGCAGTGAAGGGTACGAGCAGTACTTC. This chain joins TRBV6-1 and TRBJ2-7, with D hard to call. The ends were cut back, 1 base at V and 4 bases at J, with 2 bases in the middle. Germline-derived CDR1 and CDR2 are MNHNS and SASEGT. The CDR3 spans 11 residues.

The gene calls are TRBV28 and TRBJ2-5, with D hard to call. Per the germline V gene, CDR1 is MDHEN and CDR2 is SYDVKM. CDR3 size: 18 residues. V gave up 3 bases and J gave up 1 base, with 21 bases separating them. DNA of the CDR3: TGTGCCAGCAGTTTGGCACCCCGAAGGCCTGGGTTCCAAGAGACCCAGTACTTC. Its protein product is CASSLAPRRPGFQETQYF.

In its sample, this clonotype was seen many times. CDR3 sequence reads: CATSDAGQPQHF. CDR3 DNA sequence: TGTGCCACCAGTGATGCGGGGCAGCCCCAGCATTTT. The chain recombines TRBV24-1 with TRBJ1-5, with no clear D. Per germline, CDR1 KGHDR and CDR2 SFDVKD. Deletions cut 3 bases from V and 7 bases from J, with 6 bases between. The CDR3 length is 12 residues.

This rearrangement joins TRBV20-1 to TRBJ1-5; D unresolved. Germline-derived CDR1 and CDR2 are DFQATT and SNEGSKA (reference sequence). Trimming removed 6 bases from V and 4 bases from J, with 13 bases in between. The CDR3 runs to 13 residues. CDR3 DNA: TGCAGTGCCCACTACACGGAGAATCAGCCCCAGCATTTT. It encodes CSAHYTENQPQHF.

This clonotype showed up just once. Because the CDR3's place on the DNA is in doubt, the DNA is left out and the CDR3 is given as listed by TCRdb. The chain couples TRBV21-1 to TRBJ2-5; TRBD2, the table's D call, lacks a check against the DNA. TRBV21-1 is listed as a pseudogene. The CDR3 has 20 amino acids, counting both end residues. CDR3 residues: CASSFYICSARDLGPETQYF.

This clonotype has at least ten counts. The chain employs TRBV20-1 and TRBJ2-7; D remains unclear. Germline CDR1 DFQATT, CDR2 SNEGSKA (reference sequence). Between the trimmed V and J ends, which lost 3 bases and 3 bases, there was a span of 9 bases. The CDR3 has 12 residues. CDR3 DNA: TGCAGTGCTAGTCCCGCCAACTACGAGCAGTACTTC. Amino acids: CSASPANYEQYF.

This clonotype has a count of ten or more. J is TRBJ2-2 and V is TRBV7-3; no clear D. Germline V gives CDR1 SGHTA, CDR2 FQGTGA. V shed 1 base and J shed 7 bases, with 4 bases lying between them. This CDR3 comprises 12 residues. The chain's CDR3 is CASSLMNGELFF. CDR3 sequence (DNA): TGTGCCAGCAGCTTAATGAACGGGGAGCTGTTTTTT.

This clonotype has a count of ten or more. Here the CDR3 DNA reads TGCAGTGCTAGAGATGGGGGGGCCACAGATACGCAGTATTTT. It codes for CSARDGGATDTQYF. V is TRBV20-1 and J is TRBJ2-3, with D possibly being TRBD2 (7 bases). The CDR3 runs 14 residues. Germline CDR1 and CDR2: DFQATT and SNEGSKA (reference sequence). Deletions cut 0 bases from V and 2 bases from J, with 9 bases between.

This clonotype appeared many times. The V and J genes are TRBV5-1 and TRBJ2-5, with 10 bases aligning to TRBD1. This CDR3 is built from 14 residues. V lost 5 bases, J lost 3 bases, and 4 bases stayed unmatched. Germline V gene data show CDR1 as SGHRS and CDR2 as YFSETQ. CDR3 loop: CASSPGTGEETQYF. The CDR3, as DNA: TGCGCCAGCAGTCCCGGGACAGGGGAAGAGACCCAGTACTTC.

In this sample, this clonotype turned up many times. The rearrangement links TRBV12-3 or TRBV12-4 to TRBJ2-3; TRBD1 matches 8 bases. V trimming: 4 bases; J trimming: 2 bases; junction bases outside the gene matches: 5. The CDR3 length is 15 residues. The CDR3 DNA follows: TGTGCCAGCAGTTCGACAGGGGAAAACACAGATACGCAGTATTTT. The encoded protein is CASSSTGENTDTQYF.

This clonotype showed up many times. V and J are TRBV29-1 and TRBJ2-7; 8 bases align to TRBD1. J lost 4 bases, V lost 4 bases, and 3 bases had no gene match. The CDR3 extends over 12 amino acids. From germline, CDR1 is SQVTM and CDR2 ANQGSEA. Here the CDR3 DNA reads TGCAGCGTTGCCAGGGGGCAGTACGAGCAGTACTTC. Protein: CSVARGQYEQYF.

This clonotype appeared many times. The CDR3 loop reads CSATGTANTGELFF. CDR3 coding DNA: TGCAGTGCAACCGGGACAGCGAACACCGGGGAGCTGTTTTTT. The chain has TRBV20-1 and TRBJ2-2; 7 bases agree with TRBD1. The germline gives CDR1 DFQATT, CDR2 SNEGSKA (reference sequence). The CDR3 loop spans 14 amino acids. J lost 0 bases, V lost 6 bases, and 4 bases had no gene match.

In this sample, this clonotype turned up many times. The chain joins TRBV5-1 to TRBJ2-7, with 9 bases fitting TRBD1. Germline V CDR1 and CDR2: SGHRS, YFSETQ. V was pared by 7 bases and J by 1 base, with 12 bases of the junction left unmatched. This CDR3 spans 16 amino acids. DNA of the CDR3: TGCGCCAGCGCCCCTAGGGGGGGACAGGGATCCTACGAGCAGTACTTC. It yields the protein CASAPRGGQGSYEQYF.

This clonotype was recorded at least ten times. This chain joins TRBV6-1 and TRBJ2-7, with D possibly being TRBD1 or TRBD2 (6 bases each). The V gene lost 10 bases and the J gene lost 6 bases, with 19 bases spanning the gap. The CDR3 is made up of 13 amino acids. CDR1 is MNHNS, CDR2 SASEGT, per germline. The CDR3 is CATKGDWGGEQYF. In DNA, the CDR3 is TGTGCCACGAAGGGGGACTGGGGTGGCGAGCAGTACTTC.

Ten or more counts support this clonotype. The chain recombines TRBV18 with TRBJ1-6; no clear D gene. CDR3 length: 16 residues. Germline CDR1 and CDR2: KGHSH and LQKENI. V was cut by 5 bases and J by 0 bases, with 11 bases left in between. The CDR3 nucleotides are TGTGCCAGCTCAAGGCAGCGGAGCTCCTATAATTCACCCCTCCACTTT. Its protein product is CASSRQRSSYNSPLHF.

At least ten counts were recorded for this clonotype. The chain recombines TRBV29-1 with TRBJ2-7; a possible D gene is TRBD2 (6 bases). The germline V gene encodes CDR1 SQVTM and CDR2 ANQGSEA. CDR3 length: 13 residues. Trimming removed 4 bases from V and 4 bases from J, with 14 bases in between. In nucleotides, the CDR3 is TGCAGCGTTGGGTACGGGAGTCGGTACGAGCAGTACTTC. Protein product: CSVGYGSRYEQYF.